This TCR beta chain was retrieved from a study of T cell repertoires in cytomegalovirus infection. CDR1 is SEHNR and CDR2 is FQNEAQ in the germline V gene (reference sequence). J was trimmed by 3 bases and V by 5 bases; bases with no gene match: 6. The CDR3 spans 15 residues. Ten or more counts support this clonotype. TCRdb re-derived calls from the reads in MiXCR, one entry per CDR3 protein. The table has 450,000 to 550,000 distinct CDR3 sequences, approximately 15% seen once; the top ten hold 20% to 30%. The sequencing sample was made of CD8+ T cells from PBMCs. The receptor was derived from a human donor in good health (CMV status not recorded). Some clones in this sample may be carry-over from other donors' samples. The rearrangement joins TRBV7-9 to TRBJ2-3; 9 bases fit TRBD1. The CDR3, as DNA: TGTGCCAGCAGCCCAAGACAGGGGGTAACAGATACGCAGTATTTT. This translates into CASSPRQGVTDTQYF.